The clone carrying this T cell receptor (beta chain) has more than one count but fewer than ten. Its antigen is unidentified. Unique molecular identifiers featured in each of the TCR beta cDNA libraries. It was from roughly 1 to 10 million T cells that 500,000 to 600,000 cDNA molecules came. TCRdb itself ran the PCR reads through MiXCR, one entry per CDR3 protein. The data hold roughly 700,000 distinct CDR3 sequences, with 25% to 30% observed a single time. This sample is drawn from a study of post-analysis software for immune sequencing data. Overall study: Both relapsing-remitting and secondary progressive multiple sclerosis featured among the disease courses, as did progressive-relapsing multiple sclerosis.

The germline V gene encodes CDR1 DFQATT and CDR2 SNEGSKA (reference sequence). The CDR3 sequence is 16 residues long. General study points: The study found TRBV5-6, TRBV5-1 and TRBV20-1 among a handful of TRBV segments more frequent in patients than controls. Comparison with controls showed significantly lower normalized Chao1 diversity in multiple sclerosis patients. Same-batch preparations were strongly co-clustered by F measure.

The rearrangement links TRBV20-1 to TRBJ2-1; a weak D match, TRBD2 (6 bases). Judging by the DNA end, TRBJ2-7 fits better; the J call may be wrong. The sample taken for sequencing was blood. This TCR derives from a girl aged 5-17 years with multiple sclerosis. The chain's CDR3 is CSARERGTPGYNEQYF. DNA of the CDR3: TGCAGTGCTAGAGAAAGAGGGACTCCAGGCTACAATGAGCAGTACTTC.